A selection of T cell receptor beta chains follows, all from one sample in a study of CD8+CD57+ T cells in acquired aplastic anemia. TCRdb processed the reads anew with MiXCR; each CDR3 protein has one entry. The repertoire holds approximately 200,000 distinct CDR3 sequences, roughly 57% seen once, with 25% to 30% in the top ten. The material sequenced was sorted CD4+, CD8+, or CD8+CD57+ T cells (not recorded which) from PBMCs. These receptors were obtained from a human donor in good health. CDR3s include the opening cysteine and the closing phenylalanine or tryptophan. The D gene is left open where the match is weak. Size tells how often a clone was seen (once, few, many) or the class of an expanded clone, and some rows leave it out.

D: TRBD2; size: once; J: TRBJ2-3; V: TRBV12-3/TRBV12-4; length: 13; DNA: TGTGCCAGCAGCCTGCGGGGGGGCAATACGCAGTATTTT; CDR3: CASSLRGGNTQYF
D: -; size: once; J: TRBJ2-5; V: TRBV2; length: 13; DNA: TGTGCCAGCAGTGTTTGGCAGGGAGAGACCCAGTACTTC; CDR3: CASSVWQGETQYF
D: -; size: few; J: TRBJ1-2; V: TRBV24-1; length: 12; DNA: TGTGCCACCAGTGATCCGACAAGCGGCTACACCTTC; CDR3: CATSDPTSGYTF
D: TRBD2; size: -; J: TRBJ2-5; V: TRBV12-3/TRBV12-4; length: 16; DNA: TGTGCCAGCAGCCCGACTAGCGGGAGTGGTCAAGAGACCCAGTACTTC; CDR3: CASSPTSGSGQETQYF
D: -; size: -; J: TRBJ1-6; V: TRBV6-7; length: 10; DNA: TGTGCCAGCAGCAACCGGGCCCTCCACTTT; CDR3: CASSNRALHF
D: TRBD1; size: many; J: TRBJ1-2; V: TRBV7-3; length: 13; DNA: TGTGCCAGCAGCTGGGGACTGTCGGACAGGCCTACCTTC; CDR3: CASSWGLSDRPTF
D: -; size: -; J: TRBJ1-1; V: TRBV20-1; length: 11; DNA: TGCAGTCTGAGAGGGGACACTGAAGCTTTCTTT; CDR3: CSLRGDTEAFF
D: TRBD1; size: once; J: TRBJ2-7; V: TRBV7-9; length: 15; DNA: TGTGCCAGCAGCACCCTGGAAGACAGGGTCTACGAGCGGTACTTC; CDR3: CASSTLEDRVYERYF
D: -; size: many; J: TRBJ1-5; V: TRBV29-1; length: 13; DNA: TGCAGCGTTGATGGACACCACAATCAGCCCCAGCATTTT; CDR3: CSVDGHHNQPQHF
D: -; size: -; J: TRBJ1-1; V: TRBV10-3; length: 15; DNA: TGTGCCATCAGTGACCCAGGGATCCGGGGCACTGAAGCTTTCTTT; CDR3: CAISDPGIRGTEAFF
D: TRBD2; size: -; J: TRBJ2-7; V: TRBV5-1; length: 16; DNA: TGCGCCAGCAGCCAAGCGACTAGCGGGAGTTTCTACGAGCAGTACTTC; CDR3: CASSQATSGSFYEQYF
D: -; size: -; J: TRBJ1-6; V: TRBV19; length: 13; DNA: TGTGCCAGCCGTGCCGGAAATAATTCACCCCTCCACTTT; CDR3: CASRAGNNSPLHF
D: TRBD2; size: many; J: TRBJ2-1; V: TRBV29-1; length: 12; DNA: TGCAGCGTTGAGGGGGGGGGACGAGAGCAGTTCTTC; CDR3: CSVEGGGREQFF
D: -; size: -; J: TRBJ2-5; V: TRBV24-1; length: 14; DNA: TGTGCCACCAGTGATTTTAACGGCGGGGGCGTCCAGTACTTC; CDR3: CATSDFNGGGVQYF
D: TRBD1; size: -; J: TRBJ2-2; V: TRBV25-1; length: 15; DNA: TGTGCCAGCAGGTCGAGGACAGGGGACACCGGGGAGCTGTTTTTT; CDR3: CASRSRTGDTGELFF
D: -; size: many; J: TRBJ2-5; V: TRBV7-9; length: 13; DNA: TGTGCCAGCAGCCTCACCTCGGCTGAGACCCAGTACTTC; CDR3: CASSLTSAETQYF
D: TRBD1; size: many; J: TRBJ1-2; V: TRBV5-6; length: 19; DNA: TGTGCCAGCAGCCAACGGGGGACGGGGTGGACAGGGAAGGACTATGGCTACACCTTC; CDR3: CASSQRGTGWTGKDYGYTF
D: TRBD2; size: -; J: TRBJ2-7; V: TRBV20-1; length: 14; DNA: TGCAGTGCCAGTCAGCGGGGGACCTCCTACGAGCAGTACTTC; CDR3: CSASQRGTSYEQYF
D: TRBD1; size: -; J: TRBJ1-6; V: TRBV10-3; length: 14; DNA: TGTGCCATCAGGACCGGGACAGGGAATTCACCCCTCCACTTT; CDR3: CAIRTGTGNSPLHF